This is a list of T cell receptor beta chains from one sample in a study of T cells in Graves' hyperthyroidism and ophthalmopathy. TCRdb processed the multiplex PCR reads anew with MiXCR; each CDR3 protein has one entry. The repertoire holds 220,000 or so distinct CDR3 sequences, roughly 17% seen once, with about 29% in the top ten. Sequences were obtained from blood. The receptor source for this set is a woman aged 18-35 years with Graves' ophthalmopathy. Both conserved end residues are part of each CDR3. The order of the fields is J gene, V gene, CDR3 length, clone size, D gene, CDR3 DNA, CDR3 protein. The D gene is left open where the match is weak. Some rows mark clone size as missing; the rest say once, few, many or name a class of expanded clone.

TRBJ2-7,TRBV11-2,18,NA,TRBD2,TGTGCCAGCAGCTTCCGCCTGCCGGGACTAGCGGGAGCGCACGAGCAGTACTTC,CASSFRLPGLAGAHEQYF
TRBJ1-1,TRBV9,13,many,NA,TGTGCCAGCAGCTGGGGGGAGGACACTGAAGCTTTCTTT,CASSWGEDTEAFF
TRBJ2-5,TRBV7-2,14,many,NA,TGTGCCAGCAGCTTTCAGGGAAGCAAAGAGACCCAGTACTTC,CASSFQGSKETQYF
TRBJ2-7,TRBV5-6,16,NA,TRBD1,TGTGCCAGCAGCTTGGCCGCTGGGACAGGATCCTACGAGCAGTACTTC,CASSLAAGTGSYEQYF
TRBJ1-1,TRBV10-2,15,many,NA,TGCGCCAGCAGTGAGGTTCAGGGCATGAACACTGAAGCTTTCTTT,CASSEVQGMNTEAFF
TRBJ1-3,TRBV4-1,18,NA,NA,TGCGCCAGCAGCCAAGATCCCCAAGGCACCATCTCTGGAAACACCATATATTTT,CASSQDPQGTISGNTIYF
TRBJ2-7,TRBV10-3,14,many,TRBD1,TGTGCCATCAGCGACGGGACAGGGCTCAACGAGCAGTACTTC,CAISDGTGLNEQYF
TRBJ1-2,TRBV28,14,many,NA,TGTGCCAGCAGTTTATGGGTAGCTAACTATGGCTACACCTTC,CASSLWVANYGYTF
TRBJ2-1,TRBV19,17,few,NA,TGTGCCAGTATGGGACTTTATGAGGTAGCGGACTACAATGAGCAGTTCTTC,CASMGLYEVADYNEQFF
TRBJ2-7,TRBV12-3/TRBV12-4,16,many,TRBD1,TGTGCCAGCAGTCCTACCCCTACAGGGGCCCGTTACGAGCAGTACTTC,CASSPTPTGARYEQYF
TRBJ1-1,TRBV7-9,13,many,NA,TGTGCCAGCAGCTTGTCGGCAGGCCCCCAGGCTTTCTTT,CASSLSAGPQAFF
TRBJ2-7,TRBV11-2,14,many,TRBD2,TGTGCCAGCAGCCTGTGGGGGGGGTCCTACGAGCAGTACTTC,CASSLWGGSYEQYF
TRBJ1-1,TRBV14,15,many,NA,TGTGCCAGCAGCCGCCTTAGGGGGTATATCGCTGAAGCTTTCTTT,CASSRLRGYIAEAFF
TRBJ1-6,TRBV9,17,many,NA,TGTGCCAGCAGCGTAGGCGTTGGCAGGGAAAATAATTCACCCCTCCACTTT,CASSVGVGRENNSPLHF
TRBJ1-2,TRBV5-8,13,many,NA,TGTGCCAGCAGCTTACGGGGGGACTATGGCTACACCTTC,CASSLRGDYGYTF
TRBJ1-4,TRBV4-1,16,NA,NA,TGCGCCAGCAGCCACCCGAGGACAGCAACTAATGAAAAACTGTTTTTT,CASSHPRTATNEKLFF
TRBJ2-7,TRBV28,19,NA,TRBD2,TGTGCCAGCAACCCAACGGTGAGGACTAGCGGGATTTCCTCCTACGAGCAGTACTTC,CASNPTVRTSGISSYEQYF
TRBJ1-1,TRBV6-1,13,many,NA,TGTGCCAGCACCCGGGCCCCTAACACTGAAGCTTTCTTT,CASTRAPNTEAFF
TRBJ2-7,TRBV3-1,14,many,NA,TGTGCCAGCAGCCAAGTGCGGGGCCCCTACGAGCAGTACTTC,CASSQVRGPYEQYF
TRBJ1-1,TRBV5-1,14,many,TRBD1,TGCGCCAGCAGCCCCTCGACAGGGAGGACTGAAGCTTTCTTT,CASSPSTGRTEAFF
TRBJ1-2,TRBV2,15,many,NA,TGTGCCAGCAGTGAAATACGAAACCCGAGGGATGGCTACACCTTC,CASSEIRNPRDGYTF
TRBJ2-6,TRBV11-2,23,NA,TRBD1,TGTGCCAGCAGCTTAGCCCCCCTTACGTATTGGACACAGGGGCGGGCTGGGGCCAACGTCCTGACTTTC,CASSLAPLTYWTQGRAGANVLTF
TRBJ1-3,TRBV6-6,18,many,NA,TGTGCCAGCAGTTACTCAGACCCCAATCTTATCTCTGGAAACACCATATATTTT,CASSYSDPNLISGNTIYF
TRBJ1-1,TRBV2,13,many,NA,TGTGCCAGCAGTGAGGGCAGACACACTGAAGCTTTCTTT,CASSEGRHTEAFF
TRBJ1-1,TRBV5-1,15,NA,TRBD1,TGCGCCAGCAGCTTTGGGACAGCAACTTTCACTGAAGCTTTCTTT,CASSFGTATFTEAFF
TRBJ2-1,TRBV3-1,16,many,NA,TGTGCCAGCAGCCAAGATCTGGGCAGTAGCTACAATGAGCAGTTCTTC,CASSQDLGSSYNEQFF
TRBJ2-2,TRBV5-5,14,many,NA,TGTGCCAGCAGTCCCGGGACAACCACCGGGGAGCTGTTTTTT,CASSPGTTTGELFF
TRBJ2-2,TRBV29-1,15,few,TRBD2,TGCAGCGTCACCCGGACTAGCGGGGGATCCGGGGAGCTGTTTTTT,CSVTRTSGGSGELFF
TRBJ2-1,TRBV7-9,12,many,NA,TGTGCCAGCACCGCAAGCGGGCATGAGCAGTTCTTC,CASTASGHEQFF
TRBJ2-7,TRBV2,15,many,TRBD1,TGTGCCAGCAGAAAAACCGGGACAGGGGTCTACGAGCAGTACTTC,CASRKTGTGVYEQYF
TRBJ1-1,TRBV2,14,many,TRBD1,TGTGCCACCCAAGGGGGCAGCATGAACACTGAAGCTTTCTTT,CATQGGSMNTEAFF